This passage covers 3 T cell receptor beta chains from one sample sequenced in a study of cytomegalovirus exposure and HLA in healthy donors. This PCR relied on a set of 60 Vbeta primers and 13 Jbeta primers. Some clones are missing from TCRdb's copy, which holds only in-frame ones; the method was immunoSEQ multiplex PCR. The sample has about 79,000 clones, about 70% seen once. The sequenced sample was PBMCs. All receptors come from a man in his sixties in good health and CMV-seronegative.

This chain connects TRBV6-5 to TRBJ1-4; 7 nucleotides match TRBD1. The V gene end was trimmed by 5 bases and the J gene end by 4 bases; junction bases not matched to a gene: 4. Germline assignment: CDR1 MNHEY and CDR2 SVGAGI. The CDR3 consists of 14 residues. CDR3 in amino acids: CASSRGRGNEKLFF. CDR3 nucleotides: TGTGCCAGCAGTAGGGGGCGGGGTAATGAAAAACTGTTTTTT.

The chain has TRBV2 and TRBJ2-7, with 14 nucleotides matching TRBD2. J lost 8 bases, V lost 6 bases, and 9 bases had no gene match. Per germline, CDR1 SNHLY and CDR2 FYNNEI. There are 15 residues in the CDR3. The CDR3, as DNA: TGTGCCAGCAGCTCCCTAGGACTAGCGGGAGGAAAGCAGTACTTC. It specifies CASSSLGLAGGKQYF.

This clone was observed a few times. The chain recombines TRBV6-1 with TRBJ2-5; TRBD2 might be the D (7 bases). The V end was cut by 5 bases, the J end by 4 bases, with 17 bases between. The germline gives CDR1 MNHNS, CDR2 SASEGT. The CDR3 is 15 residues long. CDR3: CASSNMGGGRETQYF. CDR3 in DNA: TGTGCCAGCAGTAACATGGGAGGGGGGCGAGAGACCCAGTACTTC.